The present TCR beta chain was sequenced within a study of cytomegalovirus exposure and HLA in healthy donors. The CDR3 spans 15 residues. Trimming stripped 5 bases from V and 7 bases from J, with 19 bases between. CDR1 and CDR2 from the germline V gene are SGHNT and YYREEE (reference sequence). The PCR used 60 Vbeta and 13 Jbeta primers. Sequenced by immunoSEQ multiplex PCR; TCRdb stores in-frame clones only, minus some. The sample has around 150,000 clones; 84% are singletons. The gene calls are TRBV5-4 and TRBJ2-1; D is perhaps TRBD2 (5 bases). The sequenced material came from PBMCs. This clonotype originated in a man in his fifties in good health and CMV-seropositive. The CDR3 is CASSRRGGGQNEQFF. Written as DNA, the CDR3 is TGTGCCAGCAGTCGCAGAGGAGGTGGGCAGAATGAGCAGTTCTTC.